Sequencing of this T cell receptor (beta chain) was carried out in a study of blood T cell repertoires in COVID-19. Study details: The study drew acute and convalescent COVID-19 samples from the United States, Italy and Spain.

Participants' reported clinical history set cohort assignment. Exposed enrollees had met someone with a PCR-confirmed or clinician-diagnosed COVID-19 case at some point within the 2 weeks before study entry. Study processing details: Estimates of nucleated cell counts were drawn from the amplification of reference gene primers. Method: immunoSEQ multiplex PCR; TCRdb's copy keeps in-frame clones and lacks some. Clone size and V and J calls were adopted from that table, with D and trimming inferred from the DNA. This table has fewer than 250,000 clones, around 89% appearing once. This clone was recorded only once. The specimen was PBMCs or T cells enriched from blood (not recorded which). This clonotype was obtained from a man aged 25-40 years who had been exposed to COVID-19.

The CDR3: CASIGAGDGYTF. CDR3 in DNA: TGTGCCAGTATCGGGGCAGGGGATGGCTACACCTTC. The chain uses TRBV19 and TRBJ1-2; maybe TRBD1 (6 bases). CDR3 length equals 12 residues. The germline V gene has CDR1 LNHDA and CDR2 SQIVND (reference sequence). Between the trimmed V and J ends, which lost 7 bases and 6 bases, there was a span of 12 bases.